The sample holds many counts of the clone carrying this T cell receptor (beta chain). Its specificity is unknown. The time point here: newly diagnosed GD, antithyroid drugs for less than 3 months. From PBMCs, RNA was extracted and then used to make the TCR library. The sample belongs to a study of regulatory T cells in long-lasting Graves disease. Broader study findings: Persistent disease was characterized by preferential usage of TRBV28, TRBJ1-2 and TRBJ2-5.

Through Arm-PCR of CDR3 regions and iRepertoire HTBI primers, TCR beta libraries were built. TCRdb ran MiXCR on the multiplex PCR reads and lists one entry per CDR3 protein. This sample yields approximately 400,000 distinct CDR3 sequences, of which approximately 12% are seen a single time; under 20% belongs to the top ten. Germline V gives CDR1 SGHTA, CDR2 FQGTGA. The CDR3 consists of 15 residues. V shed 5 bases, J shed 7 bases, and the junction held 10 bases outside the gene matches. This sample also appeared in a second study, on T cells in Graves' hyperthyroidism and ophthalmopathy. In that study: Classification by a 13 V-J model distinguished ophthalmopathy from stable hyperthyroidism.

The sequenced sample was peripheral blood mononuclear cells (PBMCs), obtained at new diagnosis, from a patient treated with antithyroid drugs. The receptor was isolated from a woman between 18 and 29 years old with Graves disease. This chain connects TRBV7-3 to TRBJ2-1; 8 bases are a match to TRBD2. The CDR3 coding sequence is TGTGCCAGCAGCCCCACGGGGGGGCGAAGAAATGAGCAGTTCTTC. This codes for CASSPTGGRRNEQFF. Looking up the rest from reference TRBV7-3 and TRBJ2-1 gives the full variable domain: GAGVSQTPSNKVTEKGKYVELRCDPISGHTALYWYRQSLGQGPEFLIYFQGTGAADDSGLPNDRFFAVRPEGSVSTLKIQRTERGDSAVYLCASSPTGGRRNEQFFGPGTRLTVL.